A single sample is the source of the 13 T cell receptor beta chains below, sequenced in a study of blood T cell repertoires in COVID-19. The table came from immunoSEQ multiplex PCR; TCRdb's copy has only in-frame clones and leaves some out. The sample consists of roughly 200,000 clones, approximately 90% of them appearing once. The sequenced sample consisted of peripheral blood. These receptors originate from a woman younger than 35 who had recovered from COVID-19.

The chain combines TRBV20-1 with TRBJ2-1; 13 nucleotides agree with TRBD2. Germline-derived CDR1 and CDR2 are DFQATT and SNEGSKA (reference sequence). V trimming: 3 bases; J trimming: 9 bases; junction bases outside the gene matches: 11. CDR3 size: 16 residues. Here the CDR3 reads CSASYRGLAGVGEQFF. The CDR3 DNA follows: TGCAGTGCTAGTTACCGAGGACTAGCGGGAGTAGGTGAGCAGTTCTTC.

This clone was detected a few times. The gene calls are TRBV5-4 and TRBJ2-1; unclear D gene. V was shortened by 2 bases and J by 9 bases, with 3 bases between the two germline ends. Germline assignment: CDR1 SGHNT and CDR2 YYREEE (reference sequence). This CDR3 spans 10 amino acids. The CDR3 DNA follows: TGTGCCAGCAGCTTAGCTGAGCAGTTCTTC. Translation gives CASSLAEQFF.

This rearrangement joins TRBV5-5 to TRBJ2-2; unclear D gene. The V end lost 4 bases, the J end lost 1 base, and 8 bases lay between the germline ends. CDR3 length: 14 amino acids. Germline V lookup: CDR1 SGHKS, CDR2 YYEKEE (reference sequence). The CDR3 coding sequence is TGTGCCAGCAGCCCTCGGGTGAACACCGGGGAGCTGTTTTTT. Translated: CASSPRVNTGELFF.

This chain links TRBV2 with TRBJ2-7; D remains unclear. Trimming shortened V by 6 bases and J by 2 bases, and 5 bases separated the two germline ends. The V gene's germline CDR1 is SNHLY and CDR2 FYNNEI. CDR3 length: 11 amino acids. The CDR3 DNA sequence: TGTGCCAGCAGAGCCACCTACGAGCAGTACTTC. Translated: CASRATYEQYF.

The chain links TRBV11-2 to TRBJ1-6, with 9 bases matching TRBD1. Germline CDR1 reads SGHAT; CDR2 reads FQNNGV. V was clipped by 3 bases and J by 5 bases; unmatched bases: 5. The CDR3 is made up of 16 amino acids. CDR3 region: CASSLGQGSDNSPLHF. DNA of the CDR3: TGTGCCAGCAGCTTGGGACAGGGAAGCGATAATTCACCCCTCCACTTT.

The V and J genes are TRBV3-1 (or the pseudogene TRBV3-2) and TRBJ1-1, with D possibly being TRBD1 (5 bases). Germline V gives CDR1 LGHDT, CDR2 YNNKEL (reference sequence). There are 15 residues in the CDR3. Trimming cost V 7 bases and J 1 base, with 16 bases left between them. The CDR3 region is CASTYGGVANTEAFF. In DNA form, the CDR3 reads TGTGCCAGCACCTACGGGGGTGTGGCGAACACTGAAGCTTTCTTT.

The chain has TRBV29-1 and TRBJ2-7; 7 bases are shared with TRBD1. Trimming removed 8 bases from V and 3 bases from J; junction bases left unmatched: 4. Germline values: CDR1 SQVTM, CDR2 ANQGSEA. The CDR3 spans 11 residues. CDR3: CSFRDSYEQYF. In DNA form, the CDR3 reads TGCAGCTTCCGGGACAGCTACGAGCAGTACTTC.

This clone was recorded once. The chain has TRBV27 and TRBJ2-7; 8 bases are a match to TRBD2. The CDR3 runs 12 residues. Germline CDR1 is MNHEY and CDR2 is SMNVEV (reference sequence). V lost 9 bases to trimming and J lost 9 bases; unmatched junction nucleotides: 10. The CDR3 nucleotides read TGTGCCAGTCAAACGGGGGGGAGTGGGCAGTACTTC. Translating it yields CASQTGGSGQYF.

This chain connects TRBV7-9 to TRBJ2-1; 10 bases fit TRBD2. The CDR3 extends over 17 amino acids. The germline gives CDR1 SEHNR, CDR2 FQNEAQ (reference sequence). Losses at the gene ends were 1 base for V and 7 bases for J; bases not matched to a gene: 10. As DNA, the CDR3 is TGTGCCAGCAGCTTAGTCTTGGCTAGCGGGGGTGAGAATGAGCAGTTCTTC. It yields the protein CASSLVLASGGENEQFF.

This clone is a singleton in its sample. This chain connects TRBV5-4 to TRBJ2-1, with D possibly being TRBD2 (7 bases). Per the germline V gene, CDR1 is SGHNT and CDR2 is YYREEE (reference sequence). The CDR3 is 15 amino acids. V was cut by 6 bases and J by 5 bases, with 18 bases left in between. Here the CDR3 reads CASNIRGAVDNEQFF. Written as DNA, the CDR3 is TGTGCCAGCAATATTCGGGGGGCGGTGGACAATGAGCAGTTCTTC.

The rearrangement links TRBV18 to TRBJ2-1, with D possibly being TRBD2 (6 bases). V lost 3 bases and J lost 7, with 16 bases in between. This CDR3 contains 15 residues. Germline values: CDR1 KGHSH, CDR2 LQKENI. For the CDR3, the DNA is TGTGCCAGCTCACCTTTTGGAGGGAGCGTTAATGAGCAGTTCTTC. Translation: CASSPFGGSVNEQFF.

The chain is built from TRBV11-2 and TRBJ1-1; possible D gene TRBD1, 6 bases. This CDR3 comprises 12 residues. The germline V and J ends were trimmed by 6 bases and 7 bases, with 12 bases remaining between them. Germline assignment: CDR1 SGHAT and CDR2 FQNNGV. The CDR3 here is CASRPTGSEAFF. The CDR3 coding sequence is TGTGCCAGCAGACCGACAGGAAGTGAAGCTTTCTTT.

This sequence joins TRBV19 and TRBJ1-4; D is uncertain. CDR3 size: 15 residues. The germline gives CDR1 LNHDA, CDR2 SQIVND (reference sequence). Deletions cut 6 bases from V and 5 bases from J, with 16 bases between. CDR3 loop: CASRILGSPNEKLFF. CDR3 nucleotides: TGTGCCAGTAGGATATTAGGGAGCCCGAATGAAAAACTGTTTTTT.